The clone carrying this T cell receptor beta chain was observed many times. The CDR3 contains 12 residues. V shed 4 bases and J shed 9 bases, with 7 bases lying between them. CDR1 is SEHNR and CDR2 is FQNEAQ in the germline V gene (reference sequence). Data came from immunoSEQ multiplex PCR; TCRdb stores just in-frame clones and leaves some out. The table records about 47,000 clones, over 75% of them present only once. This sample was included in a study of T cell changes during pregnancy in multiple sclerosis. This rearrangement joins TRBV7-9 to TRBJ1-6, with D unclear. This sequence was found in a female donor with multiple sclerosis, enrolled in a pregnancy study. Specimen: CD8+ T cells from peripheral blood mononuclear cells, collected in the second trimester of pregnancy. CDR3 in amino acids: CASSSARSPLHF. The CDR3 DNA reads as TGTGCCAGCAGCTCAGCGCGTTCACCCCTCCACTTT.